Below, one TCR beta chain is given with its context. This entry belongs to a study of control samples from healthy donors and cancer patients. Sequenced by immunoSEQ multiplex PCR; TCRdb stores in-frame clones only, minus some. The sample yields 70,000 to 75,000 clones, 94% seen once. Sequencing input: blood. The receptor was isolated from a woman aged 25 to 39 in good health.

CDR3 DNA sequence: TGTGCCAGCAGCTTAGATCTCCCTAGCGGGTTCGTCCGAGAGACCCAGTACTTC. Amino acids: CASSLDLPSGFVRETQYF. The genes are TRBV11-2 and TRBJ2-5; 8 bases align to TRBD2. The length of the CDR3 is 18 residues. Trimming cost V 0 bases and J 4 bases; bases outside gene matches: 13. The V gene's germline CDR1 is SGHAT and CDR2 FQNNGV.